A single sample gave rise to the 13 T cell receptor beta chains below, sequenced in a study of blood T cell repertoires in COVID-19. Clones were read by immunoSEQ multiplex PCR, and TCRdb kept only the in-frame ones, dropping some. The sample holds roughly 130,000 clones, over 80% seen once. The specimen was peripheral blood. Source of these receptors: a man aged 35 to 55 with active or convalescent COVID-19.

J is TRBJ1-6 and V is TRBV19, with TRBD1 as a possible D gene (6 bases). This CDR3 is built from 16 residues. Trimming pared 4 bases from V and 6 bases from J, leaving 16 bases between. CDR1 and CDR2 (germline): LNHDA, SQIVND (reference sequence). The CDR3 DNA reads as TGTGCCAGTAGTAGAAATCGGGACATGATTAATTCACCCCTCCACTTT. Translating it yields CASSRNRDMINSPLHF.

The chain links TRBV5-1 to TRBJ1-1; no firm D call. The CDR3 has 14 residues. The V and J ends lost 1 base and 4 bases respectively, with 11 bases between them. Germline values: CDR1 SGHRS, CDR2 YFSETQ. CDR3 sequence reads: CASSLWADGTEAFF. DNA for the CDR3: TGCGCCAGCAGCTTGTGGGCCGACGGCACTGAAGCTTTCTTT. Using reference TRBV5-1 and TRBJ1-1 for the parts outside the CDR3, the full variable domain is KAGVTQTPRYLIKTRGQQVTLSCSPISGHRSVSWYQQTPGQGLQFLFEYFSETQRNKGNFPGRFSGRQFSNSRSEMNVSTLELGDSALYLCASSLWADGTEAFFGQGTRLTVV.

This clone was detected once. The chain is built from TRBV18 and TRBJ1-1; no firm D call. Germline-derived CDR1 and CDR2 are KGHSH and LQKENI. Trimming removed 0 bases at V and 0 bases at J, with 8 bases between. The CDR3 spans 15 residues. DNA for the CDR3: TGTGCCAGCTCACCACCGAGGAGTTTGAACACTGAAGCTTTCTTT. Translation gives CASSPPRSLNTEAFF. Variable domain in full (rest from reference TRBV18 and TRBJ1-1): NAGVMQNPRHLVRRRGQEARLRCSPMKGHSHVYWYRQLPEEGLKFMVYLQKENIIDESGMPKERFSAEFPKEGPSILRIQQVVRGDSAAYFCASSPPRSLNTEAFFGQGTRLTVV.

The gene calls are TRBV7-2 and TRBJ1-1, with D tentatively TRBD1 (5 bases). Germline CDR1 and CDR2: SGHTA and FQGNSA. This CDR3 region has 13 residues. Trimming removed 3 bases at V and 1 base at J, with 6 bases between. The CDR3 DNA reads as TGTGCCAGCAGCTTTGGGGCGAACACTGAAGCTTTCTTT. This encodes CASSFGANTEAFF.

Here the CDR3 DNA reads TGTGCCAGCAGCCCATTCGGGGGGTCGAACACCGGGGAGCTGTTTTTT. Amino acid sequence: CASSPFGGSNTGELFF. This chain connects TRBV7-6 to TRBJ2-2, with TRBD2 matching over 7 bases. There are 16 residues in the CDR3. Germline loops: CDR1 SGHVS, CDR2 FNYEAQ. Germline trimming cut 5 bases from V and 0 bases from J; bases unmatched to any gene: 6.

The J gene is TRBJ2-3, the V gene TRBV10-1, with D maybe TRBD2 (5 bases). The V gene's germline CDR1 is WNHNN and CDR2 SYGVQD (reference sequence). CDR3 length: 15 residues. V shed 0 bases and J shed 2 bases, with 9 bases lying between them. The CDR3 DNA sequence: TGCGCCAGCAGTGAGTCGGGAGTAAACACAGATACGCAGTATTTT. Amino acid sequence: CASSESGVNTDTQYF.

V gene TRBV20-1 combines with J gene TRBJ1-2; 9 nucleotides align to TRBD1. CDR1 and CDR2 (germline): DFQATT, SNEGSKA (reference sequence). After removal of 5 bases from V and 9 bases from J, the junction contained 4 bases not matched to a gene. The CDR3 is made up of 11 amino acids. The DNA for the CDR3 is TGCAGTGCTTGGGACAGGGATCGCTACACCTTC. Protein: CSAWDRDRYTF.

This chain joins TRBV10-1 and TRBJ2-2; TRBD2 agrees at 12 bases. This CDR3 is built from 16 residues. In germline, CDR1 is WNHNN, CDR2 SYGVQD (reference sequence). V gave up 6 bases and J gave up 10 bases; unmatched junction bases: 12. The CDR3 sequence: CASSPGLAGYRAELFF. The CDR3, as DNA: TGCGCCAGCAGCCCGGGACTAGCGGGCTACAGAGCGGAGCTGTTTTTT.

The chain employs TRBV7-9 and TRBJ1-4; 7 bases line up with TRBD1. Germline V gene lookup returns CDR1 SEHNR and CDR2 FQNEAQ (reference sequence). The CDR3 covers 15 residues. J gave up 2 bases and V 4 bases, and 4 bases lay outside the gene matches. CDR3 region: CASSSPQGTNEKLFF. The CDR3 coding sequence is TGTGCCAGCAGCTCCCCACAGGGGACTAATGAAAAACTGTTTTTT.

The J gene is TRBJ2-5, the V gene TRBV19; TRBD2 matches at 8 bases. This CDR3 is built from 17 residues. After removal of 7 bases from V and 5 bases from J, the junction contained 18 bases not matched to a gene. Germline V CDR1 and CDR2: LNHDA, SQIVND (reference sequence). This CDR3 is CASNSAPGSGAKETQYF. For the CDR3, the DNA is TGTGCCAGTAATTCAGCCCCCGGTAGCGGGGCCAAGGAGACCCAGTACTTC. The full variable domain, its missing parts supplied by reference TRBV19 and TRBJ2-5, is DGGITQSPKYLFRKEGQNVTLSCEQNLNHDAMYWYRQDPGQGLRLIYYSQIVNDFQKGDIAEGYSVSREKKESFPLTVTSAQKNPTAFYLCASNSAPGSGAKETQYFGPGTRLLVL.

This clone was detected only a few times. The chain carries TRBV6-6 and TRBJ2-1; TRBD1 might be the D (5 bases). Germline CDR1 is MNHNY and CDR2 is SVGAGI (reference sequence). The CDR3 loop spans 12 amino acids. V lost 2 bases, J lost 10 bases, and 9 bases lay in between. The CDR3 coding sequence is TGTGCCAGCAGTTACAGGGGTCTGGAGCAGTTCTTC. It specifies CASSYRGLEQFF.

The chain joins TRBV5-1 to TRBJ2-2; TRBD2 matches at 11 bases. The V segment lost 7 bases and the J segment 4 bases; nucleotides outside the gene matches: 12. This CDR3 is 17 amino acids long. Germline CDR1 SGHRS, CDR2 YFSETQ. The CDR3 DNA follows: TGCGCCAGCTCCAGCTCCCTAGCGGGGGGCCGCACCGGGGAGCTGTTTTTT. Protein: CASSSSLAGGRTGELFF.

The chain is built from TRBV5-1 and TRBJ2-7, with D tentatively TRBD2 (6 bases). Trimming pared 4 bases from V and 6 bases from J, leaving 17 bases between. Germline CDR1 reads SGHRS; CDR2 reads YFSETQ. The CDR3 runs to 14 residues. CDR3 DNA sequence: TGCGCCAGCAGCAGGGACTCTTTCTCGGGCGAGCAGTACTTC. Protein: CASSRDSFSGEQYF.